Each of the 4 T cell receptor beta chains below was sequenced from the same sample in a study of naive and memory T cell subsets. The beta constant-region primer was an equimolar mix of two oligonucleotides covering TRBC1 and TRBC2. Each CDR3 protein gets one entry after TCRdb re-called the UMI-ligation and nested PCR reads with MiXCR. The repertoire holds over 25,000 distinct CDR3 sequences, with 9.5% to 12% as singletons. Sequencing was carried out using effector memory CD4+ T cells from blood. Stated subset: effector memory, CD45RA- CD27-. The receptors derive from a human donor in good health.

The chain links TRBV19 to TRBJ1-1; no firm D call. The germline CDR1 and CDR2 sequences are LNHDA and SQIVND (reference sequence). The V and J ends lost 3 bases and 5 bases respectively, with 13 bases between them. The CDR3 sequence is 14 residues long. CDR3 region: CASSMVGRSTEAFF. The CDR3 nucleotides read TGTGCCAGTAGTATGGTAGGGAGATCTACTGAAGCTTTCTTT. The full variable domain, with the rest looked up from reference TRBV19 and TRBJ1-1, is DGGITQSPKYLFRKEGQNVTLSCEQNLNHDAMYWYRQDPGQGLRLIYYSQIVNDFQKGDIAEGYSVSREKKESFPLTVTSAQKNPTAFYLCASSMVGRSTEAFFGQGTRLTVV.

This clonotype was seen at least ten times. The chain has TRBV12-3 or TRBV12-4 and TRBJ2-1; TRBD1 is a possible D gene (6 bases). The CDR3 is 14 residues long. The V end lost 4 bases, the J end lost 9 bases, and 16 bases lay between the germline ends. This CDR3 is CASSSLSGAGEQFF. The CDR3 DNA sequence: TGTGCCAGCAGTTCCCTATCAGGGGCGGGTGAGCAGTTCTTC.

This clonotype was detected ten times or more. The chain combines TRBV2 with TRBJ2-4, with D tentatively TRBD2 (5 bases). In germline, CDR1 is SNHLY, CDR2 FYNNEI. The ends were cut back, 0 bases at V and 0 bases at J, with 18 bases in the middle. The CDR3 extends over 19 amino acids. The CDR3 DNA is TGTGCCAGCAGTGAAGCAAAAAGTCGAGGGTTCCTAGCCAAAAACATTCAGTACTTC. Its protein product is CASSEAKSRGFLAKNIQYF.

The chain couples TRBV4-2 to TRBJ2-2; 7 bases agree with TRBD1. The CDR3 extends over 15 amino acids. V was pared by 4 bases and J by 2 bases, with 4 bases of the junction left unmatched. Germline values: CDR1 LGHNA, CDR2 YNFKEQ. In DNA, the CDR3 is TGTGCCAGCAGCCCGACAGGGATTAACACCGGGGAGCTGTTTTTT. This sequence encodes CASSPTGINTGELFF.